Listed below are T cell receptor beta chains from one sample, sequenced in a study of blood T cell repertoires in COVID-19. Only in-frame clones appear in the TCRdb table, and some are missing; sequencing was by immunoSEQ multiplex PCR. Of more than 85,000 clones listed, just under 85% are singletons. The sample taken for sequencing was peripheral blood. These receptors originate from a man between 70 and 80 years old with acute or convalescent COVID-19. CDR3s include the opening cysteine and the closing phenylalanine or tryptophan. Fields, in order: V gene, D gene, clone size, J gene, CDR3 protein, CDR3 DNA. A D gene is named only where the DNA matches it firmly. Clone size is shown for a subset of rows, as once, few, many or a class of expanded clone.

v_gene: TRBV2
d_gene: NA
abundance: NA
j_gene: TRBJ1-1
CDR3aa: CAAGGGTEAFF
CDR3nt: TGTGCCGCTGGGGGGGGAACTGAAGCTTTCTTT

v_gene: TRBV4-1
d_gene: TRBD1
abundance: few
j_gene: TRBJ2-7
CDR3aa: CASSQGTLAGGYEQYF
CDR3nt: TGCGCCAGCAGCCAAGGGACCTTGGCAGGGGGATACGAGCAGTACTTC

v_gene: TRBV28
d_gene: TRBD1
abundance: NA
j_gene: TRBJ2-7
CDR3aa: CASRPGQTYEQYF
CDR3nt: TGTGCCAGCAGACCGGGACAGACCTACGAGCAGTACTTC

v_gene: TRBV29-1
d_gene: TRBD1
abundance: NA
j_gene: TRBJ2-7
CDR3aa: CSVSGTGAYEQYF
CDR3nt: TGCAGCGTCTCCGGGACAGGGGCCTACGAGCAGTACTTC

v_gene: TRBV7-3
d_gene: NA
abundance: NA
j_gene: TRBJ2-7
CDR3aa: CASSLTDSTSTYEQYF
CDR3nt: TGTGCCAGCAGCTTAACCGACAGTACAAGCACCTACGAGCAGTACTTC

v_gene: TRBV6-5
d_gene: NA
abundance: once
j_gene: TRBJ2-7
CDR3aa: CASAGLGTREQYF
CDR3nt: TGTGCCAGCGCCGGTCTTGGGACTCGCGAGCAGTACTTC

v_gene: TRBV28
d_gene: TRBD1
abundance: NA
j_gene: TRBJ1-2
CDR3aa: CASSLTGVGYTF
CDR3nt: TGTGCCAGCAGTTTGACAGGGGTGGGCTACACCTTC

v_gene: TRBV7-9
d_gene: TRBD2
abundance: NA
j_gene: TRBJ2-5
CDR3aa: CASSLDGAGAQYF
CDR3nt: TGTGCCAGCAGCTTAGATGGGGCGGGGGCCCAGTACTTC

v_gene: TRBV6-5
d_gene: TRBD1
abundance: NA
j_gene: TRBJ2-7
CDR3aa: CAITGQGWYEQYF
CDR3nt: TGTGCCATCACAGGACAGGGGTGGTACGAGCAGTACTTC

v_gene: TRBV6-5
d_gene: TRBD1
abundance: few
j_gene: TRBJ2-7
CDR3aa: CASSMGTGTYEQYF
CDR3nt: TGTGCCAGCAGTATGGGGACAGGGACCTACGAGCAGTACTTC

v_gene: TRBV4-2
d_gene: NA
abundance: NA
j_gene: TRBJ1-2
CDR3aa: CASSKGNYGYTF
CDR3nt: TGTGCCAGCAGCAAGGGGAACTATGGCTACACCTTC

v_gene: TRBV11-3
d_gene: TRBD1
abundance: NA
j_gene: TRBJ2-2
CDR3aa: CASSSQGDTGELFF
CDR3nt: TGTGCCAGCAGCTCCCAGGGGGACACCGGGGAGCTGTTTTTT

v_gene: TRBV3-1/TRBV3-2
d_gene: NA
abundance: NA
j_gene: TRBJ1-1
CDR3aa: CASSSPFEAEAFF
CDR3nt: TGTGCCAGCAGCTCACCTTTCGAGGCTGAAGCTTTCTTT

v_gene: TRBV19
d_gene: TRBD1
abundance: few
j_gene: TRBJ1-2
CDR3aa: CASRTDRGTYGYTF
CDR3nt: TGTGCCAGTAGGACAGACAGGGGGACCTATGGCTACACCTTC

v_gene: TRBV14
d_gene: TRBD2
abundance: NA
j_gene: TRBJ2-2
CDR3aa: CASSQPTSGRNTGELFF
CDR3nt: TGTGCCAGCAGCCAGCCGACTAGCGGGAGGAACACCGGGGAGCTGTTTTTT

v_gene: TRBV30
d_gene: NA
abundance: NA
j_gene: TRBJ2-3
CDR3aa: CAWSVGASSTDTQYF
CDR3nt: TGTGCCTGGAGTGTAGGGGCCAGTAGCACAGATACGCAGTATTTT

v_gene: TRBV30
d_gene: TRBD2
abundance: NA
j_gene: TRBJ2-3
CDR3aa: CAWSPGGGFDTQYF
CDR3nt: TGTGCCTGGAGCCCGGGGGGGGGTTTCGATACGCAGTATTTT

v_gene: TRBV30
d_gene: NA
abundance: NA
j_gene: TRBJ1-1
CDR3aa: CAWSRGGTEAFF
CDR3nt: TGTGCCTGGAGCCGAGGAGGTACTGAAGCTTTCTTT

v_gene: TRBV7-9
d_gene: NA
abundance: NA
j_gene: TRBJ1-4
CDR3aa: CASVKFGTNEKLFF
CDR3nt: TGTGCCAGCGTCAAGTTCGGAACTAATGAAAAACTGTTTTTT

v_gene: TRBV27
d_gene: NA
abundance: NA
j_gene: TRBJ1-1
CDR3aa: CASSLSRGETEAFF
CDR3nt: TGTGCCAGCAGTTTATCCCGGGGGGAGACTGAAGCTTTCTTT

v_gene: TRBV7-8
d_gene: NA
abundance: NA
j_gene: TRBJ1-2
CDR3aa: CASSLEMAGAANYGYTF
CDR3nt: TGTGCCAGCAGCTTAGAGATGGCAGGGGCGGCGAACTATGGCTACACCTTC

v_gene: TRBV7-2
d_gene: NA
abundance: NA
j_gene: TRBJ2-1
CDR3aa: CASSLTTGAASYNEQFF
CDR3nt: TGTGCCAGCAGCTTAACGACGGGAGCCGCGTCCTACAATGAGCAGTTCTTC

v_gene: TRBV28
d_gene: NA
abundance: NA
j_gene: TRBJ1-5
CDR3aa: CASSPHPGGPNQPQHF
CDR3nt: TGTGCCAGCAGTCCTCATCCGGGGGGCCCTAATCAGCCCCAGCATTTT

v_gene: TRBV6-2/TRBV6-3
d_gene: NA
abundance: few
j_gene: TRBJ2-7
CDR3aa: CASSYSQGLYEQYF
CDR3nt: TGTGCCAGCAGTTACTCACAGGGCCTCTACGAGCAGTACTTC

v_gene: TRBV11-1
d_gene: TRBD2
abundance: NA
j_gene: TRBJ2-3
CDR3aa: CASSSSGTTSTDTQYF
CDR3nt: TGTGCCAGCAGCTCATCCGGGACTACCAGCACAGATACGCAGTATTTT

v_gene: TRBV3-1/TRBV3-2
d_gene: TRBD1
abundance: NA
j_gene: TRBJ2-2
CDR3aa: CASSQGQTNTGELFF
CDR3nt: TGTGCCAGCAGCCAGGGACAGACGAACACCGGGGAGCTGTTTTTT

v_gene: TRBV5-1
d_gene: NA
abundance: NA
j_gene: TRBJ1-1
CDR3aa: CASSLDTNKGDTEAFF
CDR3nt: TGCGCCAGCAGCTTGGACACCAATAAGGGGGACACTGAAGCTTTCTTT

v_gene: TRBV6-5
d_gene: TRBD1
abundance: NA
j_gene: TRBJ1-6
CDR3aa: CASILQGRRSPLHF
CDR3nt: TGTGCCAGCATTCTACAGGGGAGAAGGTCACCCCTCCACTTT

v_gene: TRBV28
d_gene: TRBD1
abundance: NA
j_gene: TRBJ1-2
CDR3aa: CASSIPTGVQGYTF
CDR3nt: TGTGCCAGCAGTATACCGACAGGGGTACAAGGCTACACCTTC

v_gene: TRBV13
d_gene: TRBD1
abundance: NA
j_gene: TRBJ1-2
CDR3aa: CASSLTGTDNYGYTF
CDR3nt: TGTGCCAGCAGCTTAACAGGGACAGATAACTATGGCTACACCTTC

v_gene: TRBV29-1
d_gene: NA
abundance: NA
j_gene: TRBJ1-3
CDR3aa: CSGKSGNTIYF
CDR3nt: TGCAGCGGTAAATCTGGAAACACCATATATTTT

v_gene: TRBV14
d_gene: TRBD2
abundance: once
j_gene: TRBJ2-1
CDR3aa: CASSQGPRTSSPYNEQFF
CDR3nt: TGTGCCAGCAGTCAAGGCCCGAGGACTAGCAGCCCGTACAATGAGCAGTTCTTC

v_gene: TRBV10-3
d_gene: NA
abundance: NA
j_gene: TRBJ1-5
CDR3aa: CAISEAQGVRIPPPQHF
CDR3nt: TGTGCCATCAGTGAGGCCCAGGGTGTTAGGATCCCTCCGCCCCAGCATTTT

v_gene: TRBV19
d_gene: TRBD2
abundance: NA
j_gene: TRBJ2-7
CDR3aa: CATSEAGGSHEQYF
CDR3nt: TGTGCCACCTCGGAGGCGGGAGGTTCCCACGAGCAGTACTTC

v_gene: TRBV6-5
d_gene: TRBD1
abundance: NA
j_gene: TRBJ1-2
CDR3aa: CASSYGTANYGYTF
CDR3nt: TGTGCCAGCAGTTACGGGACAGCTAACTATGGCTACACCTTC

v_gene: TRBV7-9
d_gene: TRBD2
abundance: NA
j_gene: TRBJ2-1
CDR3aa: CASSPQASGLYNEQFF
CDR3nt: TGTGCCAGCAGCCCCCAGGCTAGCGGCCTATACAATGAGCAGTTCTTC

v_gene: TRBV11-2
d_gene: NA
abundance: NA
j_gene: TRBJ1-2
CDR3aa: CASSLAQGDGYTF
CDR3nt: TGTGCCAGCAGCTTAGCACAGGGCGATGGCTACACCTTC

v_gene: TRBV28
d_gene: TRBD1
abundance: NA
j_gene: TRBJ1-6
CDR3aa: CASLRGDFNSPLHF
CDR3nt: TGTGCCAGCCTCAGGGGGGATTTTAATTCACCCCTCCACTTT

v_gene: TRBV1
d_gene: NA
abundance: NA
j_gene: TRBJ2-1
CDR3aa: CTSSQDRLAQLPTSYNEQFF
CDR3nt: TGCACCAGCAGCCAAGATAGGCTAGCGCAGCTGCCCACCTCCTACAATGAGCAGTTCTTC

v_gene: TRBV19
d_gene: TRBD1
abundance: NA
j_gene: TRBJ1-5
CDR3aa: CASSRTGEASFSNQPQHF
CDR3nt: TGTGCCAGTTCAAGGACAGGGGAGGCTTCTTTTAGCAATCAGCCCCAGCATTTT

v_gene: TRBV18
d_gene: NA
abundance: NA
j_gene: TRBJ1-2
CDR3aa: CASSPSGQQIYGYTF
CDR3nt: TGTGCCAGCTCACCCTCAGGCCAACAGATCTATGGCTACACCTTC

v_gene: TRBV3-1/TRBV3-2
d_gene: TRBD1
abundance: NA
j_gene: TRBJ1-2
CDR3aa: CASSQAGGTANYGYTF
CDR3nt: TGTGCCAGCAGCCAAGCGGGAGGGACAGCTAACTATGGCTACACCTTC

v_gene: TRBV5-5
d_gene: TRBD2
abundance: NA
j_gene: TRBJ2-3
CDR3aa: CASTLDLAGASTDTQYF
CDR3nt: TGTGCCAGCACCCTGGACCTAGCGGGGGCTAGCACAGATACGCAGTATTTT

v_gene: TRBV28
d_gene: TRBD1
abundance: once
j_gene: TRBJ1-1
CDR3aa: CASIYRGMNTEAFF
CDR3nt: TGTGCCAGCATTTACAGGGGGATGAACACTGAAGCTTTCTTT

v_gene: TRBV19
d_gene: TRBD2
abundance: NA
j_gene: TRBJ2-1
CDR3aa: CASSPGLGDEQFF
CDR3nt: TGTGCCAGTAGTCCGGGACTAGGGGATGAGCAGTTCTTC

v_gene: TRBV6-5
d_gene: NA
abundance: once
j_gene: TRBJ1-2
CDR3aa: CASSSQGDVDGYTF
CDR3nt: TGTGCCAGCAGTTCACAGGGAGATGTGGATGGCTACACCTTC

v_gene: TRBV9
d_gene: NA
abundance: few
j_gene: TRBJ1-4
CDR3aa: CASSGGGALREKLFF
CDR3nt: TGTGCCAGCAGCGGTGGGGGGGCACTACGCGAAAAACTGTTTTTT

v_gene: TRBV5-1
d_gene: NA
abundance: NA
j_gene: TRBJ2-5
CDR3aa: CASSLALGGGSQETQYF
CDR3nt: TGCGCCAGCAGCTTGGCCTTAGGGGGGGGATCCCAAGAGACCCAGTACTTC

v_gene: TRBV3-1/TRBV3-2
d_gene: TRBD2
abundance: NA
j_gene: TRBJ2-3
CDR3aa: CASSLRLAGSTDTQYF
CDR3nt: TGTGCCAGCAGCCTACGACTAGCGGGCTCCACAGATACGCAGTATTTT

v_gene: TRBV18
d_gene: TRBD1
abundance: NA
j_gene: TRBJ1-1
CDR3aa: CASSFGQVDTEAFF
CDR3nt: TGTGCCAGCTCCTTCGGACAGGTCGACACTGAAGCTTTCTTT

v_gene: TRBV2
d_gene: NA
abundance: NA
j_gene: TRBJ2-1
CDR3aa: CASSDILTRYSQFF
CDR3nt: TGTGCCAGCAGCGACATTCTCACCCGGTATTCACAGTTCTTC

v_gene: TRBV3-1/TRBV3-2
d_gene: TRBD1
abundance: NA
j_gene: TRBJ1-1
CDR3aa: CASSRGRQGEAFF
CDR3nt: TGTGCCAGCAGCCGAGGTCGACAGGGGGAAGCTTTCTTT